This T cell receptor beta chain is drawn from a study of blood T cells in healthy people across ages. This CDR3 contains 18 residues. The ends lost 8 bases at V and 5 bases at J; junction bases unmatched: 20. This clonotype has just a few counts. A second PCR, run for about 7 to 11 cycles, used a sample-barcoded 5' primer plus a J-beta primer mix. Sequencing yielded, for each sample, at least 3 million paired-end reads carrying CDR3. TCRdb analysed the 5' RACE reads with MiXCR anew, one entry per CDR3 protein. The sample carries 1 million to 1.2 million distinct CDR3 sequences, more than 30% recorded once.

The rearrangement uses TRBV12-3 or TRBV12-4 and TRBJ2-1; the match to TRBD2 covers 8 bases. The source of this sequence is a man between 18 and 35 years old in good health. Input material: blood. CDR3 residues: CASGSGPAGAHLNNEQFF. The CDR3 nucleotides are TGTGCCAGCGGGTCGGGTCCAGCGGGGGCCCACTTAAACAATGAGCAGTTCTTC.